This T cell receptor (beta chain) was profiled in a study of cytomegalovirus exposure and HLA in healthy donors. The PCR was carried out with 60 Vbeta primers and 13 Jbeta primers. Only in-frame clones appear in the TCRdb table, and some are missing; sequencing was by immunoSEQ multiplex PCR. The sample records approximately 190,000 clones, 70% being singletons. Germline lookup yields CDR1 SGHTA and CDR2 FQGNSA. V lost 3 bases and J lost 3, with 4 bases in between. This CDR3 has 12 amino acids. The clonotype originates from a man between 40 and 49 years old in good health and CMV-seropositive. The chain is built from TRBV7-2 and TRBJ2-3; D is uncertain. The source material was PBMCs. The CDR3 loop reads CASSFPTDTQYF. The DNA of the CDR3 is TGTGCCAGCAGCTTCCCTACAGATACGCAGTATTTT.